Below, 9 T cell receptor beta chains from the same sample are listed, as sequenced in a study of human T cells and chemical hapten exposure. Time point of the sample: patch test 1, 2 weeks after DPC sensitization. Treatment of the sample: therapeutic diphenylcyclopropenone sensitization with weekly scalp DPC. In TCRdb, the RACE reads were re-called with MiXCR into one record per CDR3 protein. The table includes about 380,000 distinct CDR3 sequences, about 4.8% detected once. The sample here was whole blood, taken in connection with sensitization to the hapten diphenylcyclopropenone (DPC). The receptors here all came from a woman aged 45 to 65 with alopecia areata. Some clones in this sample may be carry-over from other donors' samples.

This clonotype has only a few counts. CDR3 sequence: CASSYWDSQETQYF. Written as DNA, the CDR3 is TGTGCCAGCAGTTATTGGGACAGTCAAGAGACCCAGTACTTC. This chain links TRBV6-6 with TRBJ2-5; 7 bases map to TRBD1. The CDR3 runs to 14 residues. With V trimmed by 3 bases and J by 2 bases, 3 bases remained unmatched. Germline CDR1 and CDR2: MNHNY and SVGAGI (reference sequence).

There are many counts of this clonotype. This sequence joins TRBV9 and TRBJ1-1; D may be TRBD1 (6 bases). The CDR3 covers 14 residues. V was clipped by 4 bases and J by 4 bases, with 14 bases between them. Germline V CDR1 and CDR2: SGDLS, YYNGEE. CDR3 sequence reads: CASSLGGASTEAFF. For the CDR3, the DNA is TGTGCCAGCAGCCTAGGGGGGGCCTCCACTGAAGCTTTCTTT.

On this clonotype: Being one base from a much bigger clone, this may be a read error. V usage is TRBV2 and J usage is TRBJ2-1; the match to TRBD1 covers 8 bases. The germline gives CDR1 SNHLY, CDR2 FYNNEI. V dropped 10 bases and J dropped 6; count of bases not matched to a gene: 11. The CDR3 is 14 amino acids. The CDR3 bases are TGTGCCAACAGGGGGACTGCCGTACGCAATGAGCAGTTCTTC. It is translated as CANRGTAVRNEQFF. The full variable domain, rest sourced from reference TRBV2 and TRBJ2-1, is EPEVTQTPSHQVTQMGQEVILRCVPISNHLYFYWYRQILGQKVEFLVSFYNNEISEKSEIFDDQFSVERPDGSNFTLKIRSTKLEDSAMYFCANRGTAVRNEQFFGPGTRLTVL.

This clonotype was found a few times. The chain uses TRBV20-1 and TRBJ2-1, with D maybe TRBD2 (5 bases). V was cut by 1 base and J by 9 bases, with 22 bases left in between. This CDR3 comprises 16 residues. Germline loops: CDR1 DFQATT, CDR2 SNEGSKA (reference sequence). In DNA, the CDR3 is TGCAGTGCTAGAGCTGAAGGTAGCGCTTTTTTTAGTGAGCAGTTCTTC. Protein sequence: CSARAEGSAFFSEQFF.

This clonotype showed up just a few times. The J gene is TRBJ2-2, the V gene TRBV4-2, with 8 positions matching TRBD2. Looked up from germline, CDR1 is LGHNA and CDR2 is YNFKEQ. This CDR3 contains 15 residues. Unmatched junction bases numbered 3, after V lost 0 bases and J lost 6 bases. CDR3 nucleotide sequence: TGTGCCAGCAGCCAAGATCGGACTAGCCCCGGGGAGCTGTTTTTT. It codes for CASSQDRTSPGELFF.

A few counts support this clonotype. J is TRBJ2-3 and V is TRBV5-4; TRBD1 aligns across 8 bases. Germline CDR1 reads SGHNT; CDR2 reads YYREEE (reference sequence). The CDR3 loop spans 16 amino acids. Losses at the gene ends were 2 bases for V and 2 bases for J; bases not matched to a gene: 7. CDR3 loop: CASSFPTGANTDTQYF. The CDR3 DNA is TGTGCCAGCAGCTTCCCGACAGGGGCGAACACAGATACGCAGTATTTT. The variable domain in full, completed from reference TRBV5-4 and TRBJ2-3, reads ETGVTQSPTHLIKTRGQQVTLRCSSQSGHNTVSWYQQALGQGPQFIFQYYREEENGRGNFPPRFSGLQFPNYSSELNVNALELDDSALYLCASSFPTGANTDTQYFGPGTRLTVL.

This clonotype was observed many times. The chain is built from TRBV29-1 and TRBJ1-1, with D perhaps matching TRBD1 (6 bases). The germline V gene encodes CDR1 SQVTM and CDR2 ANQGSEA. V was pared by 7 bases and J by 1 base, with 10 bases between. The CDR3 has 12 residues. This CDR3 is CSGGQRNTEAFF. The DNA of the CDR3 is TGCAGCGGGGGACAACGGAACACTGAAGCTTTCTTT.

At least ten counts were recorded for this clonotype. This chain uses TRBV7-8 with TRBJ1-2; tentative D call: TRBD1 (5 bases). This CDR3 contains 14 residues. In germline, CDR1 is SGHVS, CDR2 FQNEAQ. Between the trimmed V and J ends, which lost 5 bases and 8 bases, there was a span of 18 bases. The CDR3 DNA is TGTGCCAGCAGCCCGCGAGGGGCCGCGGGAGGCTACACCTTC. Amino acid sequence: CASSPRGAAGGYTF.

This clonotype was picked up many times. This rearrangement joins TRBV6-6 to TRBJ1-3; D not certain. Germline V gene sequence: CDR1 MNHNY, CDR2 SVGAGI (reference sequence). The CDR3 has 16 residues. V was trimmed by 5 bases and J by 5 bases, leaving 19 bases between them. In DNA, the CDR3 is TGTGCCAGCAGTCCCGAGGACGGACGGAGCAGAAACACCATATATTTT. This codes for CASSPEDGRSRNTIYF.